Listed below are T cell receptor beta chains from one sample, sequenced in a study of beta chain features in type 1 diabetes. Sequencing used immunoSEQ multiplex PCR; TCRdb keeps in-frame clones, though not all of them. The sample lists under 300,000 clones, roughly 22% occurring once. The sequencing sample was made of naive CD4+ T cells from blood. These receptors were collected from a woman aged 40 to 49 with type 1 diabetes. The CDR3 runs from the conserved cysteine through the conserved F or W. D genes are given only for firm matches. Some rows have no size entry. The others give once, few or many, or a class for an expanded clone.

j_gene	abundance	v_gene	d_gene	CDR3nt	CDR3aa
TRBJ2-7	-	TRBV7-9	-	TGTGCCACCATAGGGGGGGCAGCCTCCTACGAGCAGTACTTC	CATIGGAASYEQYF
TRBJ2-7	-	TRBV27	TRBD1	TGTGCCAGCAGCTTCGACAGGGGCAATTACGAGCAGTACTTC	CASSFDRGNYEQYF
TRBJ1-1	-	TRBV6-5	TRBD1	TGTGCCAGCAGCCGACAGGGACCGAACACTGAAGCTTTCTTT	CASSRQGPNTEAFF
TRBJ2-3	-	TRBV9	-	TGTGCCAGCAGCGTAGCGGGGGGCAGCACAGATACGCAGTATTTT	CASSVAGGSTDTQYF
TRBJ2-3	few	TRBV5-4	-	TGTGCCAGCAGCTCTAACACAGATACGCAGTATTTT	CASSSNTDTQYF
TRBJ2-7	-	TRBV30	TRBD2	TGTGCCGGAGGGGCGGGAGGGCCCTCCTACGAGCAGTACTTC	CAGGAGGPSYEQYF
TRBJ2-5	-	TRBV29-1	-	TGCAGCGTTGCCGGACTGGAGACCCAGTACTTC	CSVAGLETQYF
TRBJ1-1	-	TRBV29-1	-	TGCAGCCCTTCTCCCCGGGGTTCCACTGAAGCTTTCTTT	CSPSPRGSTEAFF
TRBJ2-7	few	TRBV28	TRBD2	TGTGCCAGCAGTTTCCTAGCGGGAGATTCCGAGCAGTACTTC	CASSFLAGDSEQYF
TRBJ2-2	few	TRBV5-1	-	TGCGCCAGCAGACCGACAGTCATGGACACCGGGGAGCTGTTTTTT	CASRPTVMDTGELFF
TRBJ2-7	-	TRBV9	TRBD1	TGTGCCAGCAGCGGGGTACAGGGGGGAGAGCAGTACTTC	CASSGVQGGEQYF
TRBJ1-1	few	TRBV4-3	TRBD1	TGCGCCAGCAGCCAAGTTAACAGGGGGAGGACTGAAGCTTTCTTT	CASSQVNRGRTEAFF
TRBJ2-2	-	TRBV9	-	TGTGCCAGTCAGAGAGTGGGCTCCGGGGAGCTGTTTTTT	CASQRVGSGELFF
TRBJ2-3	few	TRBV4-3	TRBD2	TGCGCCAGCAGCCAATCGGCGGGAGCGGAAGATACGCAGTATTTT	CASSQSAGAEDTQYF
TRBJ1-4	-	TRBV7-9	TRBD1	TGTGCCAGCAGCTCACAGGGGAATAATGAAAAACTGTTTTTT	CASSSQGNNEKLFF
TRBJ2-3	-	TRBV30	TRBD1	TGTGCCTGGGGCCCGGGACAGATCACAGATACGCAGTATTTT	CAWGPGQITDTQYF
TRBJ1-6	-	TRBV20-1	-	TGCAGTGCTAGAGATCGCAGGTTGCTCCACTTT	CSARDRRLLHF
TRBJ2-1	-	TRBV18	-	TGTGCCAGCTCACGAGGGACGGGGACACACAATGAGCAGTTCTTC	CASSRGTGTHNEQFF
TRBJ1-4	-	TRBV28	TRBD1	TGTGCCAGCAGTTTTCCGGGACAGGGACTCAATGAAAAACTGTTTTTT	CASSFPGQGLNEKLFF
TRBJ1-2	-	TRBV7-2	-	TGTGCCAGCAGCGGCGGGGTTACTTCTAACTATGGCTACACCTTC	CASSGGVTSNYGYTF
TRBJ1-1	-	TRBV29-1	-	TGCAGCACCCGGATGCGGGGGAACACTGAAGCTTTCTTT	CSTRMRGNTEAFF
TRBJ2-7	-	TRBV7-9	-	TGTGCCAGCAGCCCGGACAGCTACTCCTACGAGCAGTACTTC	CASSPDSYSYEQYF
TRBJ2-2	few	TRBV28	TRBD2	TGTGCCAGCAGTTCCGCTCCGGGACTAGCGGGGAACACCGGGGAGCTGTTTTTT	CASSSAPGLAGNTGELFF
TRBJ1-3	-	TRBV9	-	TGTGCCAGCAGCGTAGCGAGCTCTGGAAACACCATATATTTT	CASSVASSGNTIYF
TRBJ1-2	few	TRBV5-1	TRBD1	TGCGCCAGCAGTCGGGACAGGAACTATGGCTACACCTTC	CASSRDRNYGYTF
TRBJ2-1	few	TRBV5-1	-	TGCGCCAGCAGCCCCGACAATGAGCAGTTCTTC	CASSPDNEQFF
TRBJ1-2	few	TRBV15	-	TGTGCCACCAGCAGGGACACGGATACCTATGGCTACACCTTC	CATSRDTDTYGYTF
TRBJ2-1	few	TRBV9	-	TGTGCCAGCAGCGTAGAAGCGGTTAGCTCCTACAATGAGCAGTTCTTC	CASSVEAVSSYNEQFF
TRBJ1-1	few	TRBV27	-	TGTGCCAGCAGGCGGGGGGAGAAGAGGACTGAAGCTTTCTTT	CASRRGEKRTEAFF
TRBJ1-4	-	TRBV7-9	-	TGTGCCAGCAGCTTGACACCCGGCGAAAAACTGTTTTTT	CASSLTPGEKLFF
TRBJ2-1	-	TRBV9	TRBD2	TGTGCCAGCAGCGTAACTAGCGGGAGTTGGAATGAGCAGTTCTTC	CASSVTSGSWNEQFF